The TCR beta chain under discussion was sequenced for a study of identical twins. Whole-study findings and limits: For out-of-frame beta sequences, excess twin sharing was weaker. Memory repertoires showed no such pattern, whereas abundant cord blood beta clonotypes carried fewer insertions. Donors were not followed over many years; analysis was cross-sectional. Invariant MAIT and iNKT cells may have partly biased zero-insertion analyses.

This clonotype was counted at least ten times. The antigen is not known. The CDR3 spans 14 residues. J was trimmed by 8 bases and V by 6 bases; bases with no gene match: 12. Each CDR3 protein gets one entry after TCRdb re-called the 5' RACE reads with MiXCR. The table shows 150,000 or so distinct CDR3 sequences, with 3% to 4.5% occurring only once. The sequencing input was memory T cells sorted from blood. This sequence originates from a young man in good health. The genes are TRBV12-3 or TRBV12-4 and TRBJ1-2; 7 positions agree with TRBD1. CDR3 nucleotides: TGTGCCAGCAGGGCCACAGGGGCGGTGAACGGCTACACCTTC. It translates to CASRATGAVNGYTF.